This note documents a single T cell receptor (beta chain) sequence. The antigen is undetermined. One junction end does not reproduce the germline sequence, and a read error may be involved. This sample is drawn from a study of response to subunit inactivated influenza vaccine. General observations from the study: Few additional T cells are recruited per seasonal influenza vaccination, authors suggested.

The germline gives CDR1 SSHAT, CDR2 FNYEAQ (reference sequence). This CDR3 contains 17 residues. MiXCR, run by TCRdb on the RT-PCR reads, gives a single entry per CDR3 protein. The sample contains some 500,000 distinct CDR3 sequences, approximately 12% of which appear only once. This receptor was taken from a man in his fifties who received an inactivated influenza vaccine. The chain links TRBV7-7 to TRBJ2-2; 7 nucleotides line up with TRBD1. Sequenced material: PBMCs from blood, taken roughly 6 weeks after vaccination. For the CDR3, the DNA is TGTGCTAGCAGCCTGACCCGGGACAGAGGGAACACCGGGGAGCTGTTTTTT. It yields the protein CASSLTRDRGNTGELFF.